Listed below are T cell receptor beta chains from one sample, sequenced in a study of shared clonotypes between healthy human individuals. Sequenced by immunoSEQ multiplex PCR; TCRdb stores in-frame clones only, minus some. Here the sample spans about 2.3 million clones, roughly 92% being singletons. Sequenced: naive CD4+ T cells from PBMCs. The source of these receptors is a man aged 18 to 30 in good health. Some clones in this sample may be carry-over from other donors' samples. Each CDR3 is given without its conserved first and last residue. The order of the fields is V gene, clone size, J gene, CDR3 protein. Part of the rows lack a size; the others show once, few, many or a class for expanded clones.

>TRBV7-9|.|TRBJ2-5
ASSAQGIQETQY
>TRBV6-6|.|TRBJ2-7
ASSYSSGVAEQY
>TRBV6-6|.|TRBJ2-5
ASSYSRGAGQETQY
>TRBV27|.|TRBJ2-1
ASSYGTSGRAVNEQF
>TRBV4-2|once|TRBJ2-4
ASSQDSAQNIQY
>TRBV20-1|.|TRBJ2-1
SASSVSEQF
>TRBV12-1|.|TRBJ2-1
ASSFALTSGRANEQF
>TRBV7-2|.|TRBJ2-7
ASSASRGSYEQY
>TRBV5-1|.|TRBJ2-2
ASSPPIAGGAGELF
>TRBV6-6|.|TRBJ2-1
ASSSPGLAGGNEQF
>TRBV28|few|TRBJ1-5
ASSAPGGPNQPQH
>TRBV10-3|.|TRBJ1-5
AISEVGTGGSQPQH
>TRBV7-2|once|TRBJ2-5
ASSSYLGETQY
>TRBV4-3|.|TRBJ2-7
ASSQGAGGPYEQY
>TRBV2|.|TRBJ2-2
ASSNNRGRTGELF
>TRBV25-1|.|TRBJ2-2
ASRGEGTHTGELF
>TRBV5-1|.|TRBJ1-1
ASSPGTGGMNTEAF
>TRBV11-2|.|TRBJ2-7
ASSLDIYYEQY
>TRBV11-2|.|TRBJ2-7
ASSLGSRGYEQY
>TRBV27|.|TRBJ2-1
ASRGNYREFGNEQF
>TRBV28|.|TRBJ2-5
ASSVDRTQETQY
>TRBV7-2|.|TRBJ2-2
ASGPGLAYGELF
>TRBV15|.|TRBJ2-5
ATSRAFRGRETQY
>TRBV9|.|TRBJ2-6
ASSAGQGSGANVLT